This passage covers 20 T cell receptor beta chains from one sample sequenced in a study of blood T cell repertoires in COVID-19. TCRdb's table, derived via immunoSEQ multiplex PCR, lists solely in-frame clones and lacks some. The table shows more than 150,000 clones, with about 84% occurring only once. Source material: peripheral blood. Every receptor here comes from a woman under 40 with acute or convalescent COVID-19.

The DNA for the CDR3 is TGTGCCAGTAGTCCCCTCCCGGGAGAGCAGTTCTTC. Protein product: CASSPLPGEQFF. The gene calls are TRBV19 and TRBJ2-1, with a tentative D call TRBD2 (5 bases). This CDR3 has 12 amino acids. V lost 5 bases to trimming and J lost 10 bases, with 12 bases between them. Germline V CDR1 and CDR2: LNHDA, SQIVND (reference sequence).

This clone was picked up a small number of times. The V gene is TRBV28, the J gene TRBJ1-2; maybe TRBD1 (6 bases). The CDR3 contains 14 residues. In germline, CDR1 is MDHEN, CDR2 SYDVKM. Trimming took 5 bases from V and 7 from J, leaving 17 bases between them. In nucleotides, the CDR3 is TGTGCCAGCAGTCCCCGGACAGCGTTAGCTGGCTACACCTTC. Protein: CASSPRTALAGYTF.

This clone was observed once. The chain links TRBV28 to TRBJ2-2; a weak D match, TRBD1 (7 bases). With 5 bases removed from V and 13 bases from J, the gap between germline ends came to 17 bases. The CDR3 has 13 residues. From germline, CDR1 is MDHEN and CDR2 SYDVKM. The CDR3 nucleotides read TGTGCCAGCAGTACCGACAGGGTCGGGAGGCTGTTTTTT. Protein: CASSTDRVGRLFF.

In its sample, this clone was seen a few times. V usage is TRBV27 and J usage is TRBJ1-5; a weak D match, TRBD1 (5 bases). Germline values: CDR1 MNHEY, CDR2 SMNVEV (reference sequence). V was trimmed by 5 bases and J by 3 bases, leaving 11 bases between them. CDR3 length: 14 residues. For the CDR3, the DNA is TGTGCCAGCAGTGCTACAGGATACAATCAGCCCCAGCATTTT. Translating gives CASSATGYNQPQHF.

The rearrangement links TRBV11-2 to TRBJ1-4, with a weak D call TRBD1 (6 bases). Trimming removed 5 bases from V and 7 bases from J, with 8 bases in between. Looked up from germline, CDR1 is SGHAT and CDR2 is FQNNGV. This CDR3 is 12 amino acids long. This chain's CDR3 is CASSARGEKLFF. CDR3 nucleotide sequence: TGTGCCAGCAGCGCCAGGGGTGAAAAACTGTTTTTT.

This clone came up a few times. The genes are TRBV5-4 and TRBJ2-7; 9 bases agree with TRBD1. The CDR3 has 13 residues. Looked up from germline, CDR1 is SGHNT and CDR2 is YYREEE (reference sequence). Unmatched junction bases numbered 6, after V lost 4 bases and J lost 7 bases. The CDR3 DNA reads TGTGCCAGCAGCCCTATAGGGACAGGGGAGCAGTACTTC. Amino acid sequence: CASSPIGTGEQYF.

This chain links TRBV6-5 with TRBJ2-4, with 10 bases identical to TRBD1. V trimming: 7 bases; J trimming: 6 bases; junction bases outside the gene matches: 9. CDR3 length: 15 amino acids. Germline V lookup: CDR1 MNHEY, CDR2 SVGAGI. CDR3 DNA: TGTGCCAGCACCCTATCCGGACAGGGGGGAAACATTCAGTACTTC. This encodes CASTLSGQGGNIQYF.

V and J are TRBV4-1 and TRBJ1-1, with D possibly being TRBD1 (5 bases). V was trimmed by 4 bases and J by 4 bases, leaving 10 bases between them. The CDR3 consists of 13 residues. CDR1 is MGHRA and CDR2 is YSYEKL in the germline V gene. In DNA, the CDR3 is TGCGCCAGCAGCCTCGTAGGGGTCACTGAAGCTTTCTTT. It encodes CASSLVGVTEAFF.

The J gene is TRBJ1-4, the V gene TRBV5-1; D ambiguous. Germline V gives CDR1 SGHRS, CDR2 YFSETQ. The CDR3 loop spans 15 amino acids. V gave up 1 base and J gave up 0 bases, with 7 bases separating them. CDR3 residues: CASSLFLPTNEKLFF. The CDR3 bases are TGCGCCAGCAGCTTGTTTCTACCAACTAATGAAAAACTGTTTTTT. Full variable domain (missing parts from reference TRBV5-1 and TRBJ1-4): KAGVTQTPRYLIKTRGQQVTLSCSPISGHRSVSWYQQTPGQGLQFLFEYFSETQRNKGNFPGRFSGRQFSNSRSEMNVSTLELGDSALYLCASSLFLPTNEKLFFGSGTQLSVL.

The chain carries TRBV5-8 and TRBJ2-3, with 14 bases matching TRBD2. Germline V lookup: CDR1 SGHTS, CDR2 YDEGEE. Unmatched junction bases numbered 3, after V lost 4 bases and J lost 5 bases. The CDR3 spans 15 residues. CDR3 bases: TGTGCCAGCAGCCCGGGACTAGCGGGAGTAGATACGCAGTATTTT. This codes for CASSPGLAGVDTQYF.

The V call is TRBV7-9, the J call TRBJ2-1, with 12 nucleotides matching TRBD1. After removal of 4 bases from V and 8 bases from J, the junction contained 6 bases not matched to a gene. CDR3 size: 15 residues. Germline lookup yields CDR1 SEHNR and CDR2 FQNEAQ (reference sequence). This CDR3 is CASSSGDRGLHEQFF. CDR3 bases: TGTGCCAGCAGCTCTGGGGACAGGGGGCTGCATGAGCAGTTCTTC.

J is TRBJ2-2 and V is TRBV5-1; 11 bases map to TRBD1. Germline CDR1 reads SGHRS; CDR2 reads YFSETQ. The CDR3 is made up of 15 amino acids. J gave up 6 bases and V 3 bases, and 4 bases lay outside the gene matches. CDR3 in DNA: TGCGCCAGCAGCTCCCCGGGACAGGGGGCCGGGGAGCTGTTTTTT. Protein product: CASSSPGQGAGELFF.

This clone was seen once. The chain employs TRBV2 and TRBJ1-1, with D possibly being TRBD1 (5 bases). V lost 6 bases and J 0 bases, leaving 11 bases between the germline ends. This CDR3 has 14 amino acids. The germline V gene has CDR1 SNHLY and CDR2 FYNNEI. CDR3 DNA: TGTGCCAGCAGCTCGACAGTGCTGAACACTGAAGCTTTCTTT. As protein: CASSSTVLNTEAFF.

This CDR3 is CASSSIGNTIYF. DNA for the CDR3: TGTGCCAGCAGTTCAATTGGAAACACCATATATTTT. This sequence joins TRBV3-1 (or the pseudogene TRBV3-2) and TRBJ1-3; D call uncertain. Trimming removed 6 bases from V and 3 bases from J, with 6 bases in between. This CDR3 spans 12 amino acids. Germline CDR1 reads LGHDT; CDR2 reads YNNKEL (reference sequence).

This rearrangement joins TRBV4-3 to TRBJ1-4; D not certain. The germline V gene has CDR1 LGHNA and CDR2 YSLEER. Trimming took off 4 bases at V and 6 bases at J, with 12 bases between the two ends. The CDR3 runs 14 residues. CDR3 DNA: TGCGCCAGCAGCCGAGCCGGCGGAGATGAAAAACTGTTTTTT. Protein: CASSRAGGDEKLFF.

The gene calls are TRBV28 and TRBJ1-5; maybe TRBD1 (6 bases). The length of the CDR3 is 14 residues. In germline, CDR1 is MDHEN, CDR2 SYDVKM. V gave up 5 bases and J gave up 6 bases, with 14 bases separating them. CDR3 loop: CASSAQGNSQPQHF. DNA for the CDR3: TGTGCCAGCAGTGCACAGGGTAACAGTCAGCCCCAGCATTTT.

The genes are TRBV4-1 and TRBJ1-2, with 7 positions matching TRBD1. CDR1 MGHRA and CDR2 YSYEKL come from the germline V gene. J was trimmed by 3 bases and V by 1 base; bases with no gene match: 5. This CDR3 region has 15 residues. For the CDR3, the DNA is TGCGCCAGCAGCCAAGGGACAGGAGAATACTATGGCTACACCTTC. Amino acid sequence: CASSQGTGEYYGYTF.

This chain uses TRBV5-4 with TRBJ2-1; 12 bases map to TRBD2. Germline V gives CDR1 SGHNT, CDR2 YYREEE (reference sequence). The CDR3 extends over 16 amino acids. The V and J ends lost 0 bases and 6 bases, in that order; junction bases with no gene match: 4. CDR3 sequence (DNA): TGTGCCAGCAGCTTGGGTCCGGGACTAGCGGGCAATGAGCAGTTCTTC. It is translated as CASSLGPGLAGNEQFF.

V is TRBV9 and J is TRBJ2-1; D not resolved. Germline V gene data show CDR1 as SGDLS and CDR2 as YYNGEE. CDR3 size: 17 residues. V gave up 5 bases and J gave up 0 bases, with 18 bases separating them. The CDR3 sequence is CASRKSESFSSYNEQFF. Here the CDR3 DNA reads TGTGCCAGCAGAAAATCTGAATCCTTTAGCTCCTACAATGAGCAGTTCTTC.

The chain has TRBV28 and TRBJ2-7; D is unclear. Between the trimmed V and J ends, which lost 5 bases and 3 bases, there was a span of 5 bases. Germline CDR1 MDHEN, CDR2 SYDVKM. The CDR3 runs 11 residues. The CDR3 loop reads CASSQFYEQYF. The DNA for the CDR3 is TGTGCCAGCAGTCAGTTCTACGAGCAGTACTTC.